This TCR beta chain was profiled in a study of cytotoxic CD8 clonotypes in ibrutinib-treated CLL. On the study more broadly: Of a cohort that held around 11 relapsed/refractory and around 16 treatment-naive patients, approximately 18 were IGHV unmutated. Response samples were obtained once patients had received a median around 12 months of treatment, range 6 to 36. General study findings and limits: Clonality showed a rise at ibrutinib response that reversed toward baseline at progression.

Cryopreserved PBMCs provided around 1.9 micrograms of genomic DNA for the TCR beta libraries. J lost 1 base, V lost 1 base, and 5 bases had no gene match. This CDR3 region has 16 residues. The germline V gene has CDR1 SGHRS and CDR2 YFSETQ. Method: immunoSEQ multiplex PCR; TCRdb's copy keeps in-frame clones and lacks some. This sample has about 49,000 clones, with approximately 50% found just once. To note about this clone: Antigen unknown.

The chain recombines TRBV5-1 with TRBJ1-1; 9 bases align to TRBD1. This sequence was found in a human donor with chronic lymphocytic leukemia. The source material was PBMCs, sampled after 12 months of ibrutinib treatment. CDR3: CASSLQGQGRNTEAFF. CDR3 in DNA: TGCGCCAGCAGCTTGCAGGGACAGGGCAGGAACACTGAAGCTTTCTTT.